A selection of T cell receptor beta chains follows, all from one sample in a study of CD8 T cells in ankylosing spondylitis. TCRdb fed the 5' RACE reads into MiXCR, producing one record per CDR3 protein. The repertoire holds about 140,000 distinct CDR3 sequences, with around a third as singletons. The sequenced sample was synovial fluid, either unsorted or a sorted T cell fraction (not recorded which). The source of these receptors is a male donor with ankylosing spondylitis. Both conserved end residues are part of each CDR3. A D gene is named only where the DNA matches it firmly. Part of the rows lack a size; the others show once, few, many or a class for expanded clones.

cdr3_aa	cdr3_nt	cdr3_length	j_call	clone_size	d_call	v_call
CASSSQGVNSPLHF	TGTGCCAGCAGTTCCCAAGGGGTTAATTCACCCCTCCACTTT	14	TRBJ1-6	-	-	TRBV12-3/TRBV12-4
CASSLDGGSGQPQHF	TGCGCCAGCAGCTTGGATGGGGGGAGTGGACAGCCCCAGCATTTT	15	TRBJ1-5	-	-	TRBV5-1
CASTPMTGNTEAFF	TGTGCCAGCACCCCAATGACGGGGAACACTGAAGCTTTCTTT	14	TRBJ1-1	few	-	TRBV6-2/TRBV6-3
CASTPKSTDTQYF	TGTGCCAGCACCCCCAAAAGCACAGATACGCAGTATTTT	13	TRBJ2-3	-	-	TRBV7-2
CASTLRPPNNEQFF	TGTGCCAGCACTCTAAGGCCACCTAACAATGAGCAGTTCTTC	14	TRBJ2-1	many	-	TRBV7-2
CASSPSGNSVYEQYF	TGTGCCAGCTCACCATCGGGTAATTCTGTGTACGAGCAGTACTTC	15	TRBJ2-7	-	-	TRBV18
CASSLGTSGSRGNIQYF	TGTGCCAGCAGTTTGGGGACTAGCGGGAGCAGGGGAAACATTCAGTACTTC	17	TRBJ2-4	medium-sized	TRBD2	TRBV12-3/TRBV12-4
CASSYGTGSEKKLFF	TGTGCCAGCAGTTACGGGACAGGGTCTGAGAAAAAACTGTTTTTT	15	TRBJ1-4	-	TRBD1	TRBV6-5
CASSPNADTQYF	TGTGCCAGCAGCCCAAACGCAGATACGCAGTATTTT	12	TRBJ2-3	few	-	TRBV6-2/TRBV6-3
CASSVMGAGRTDTQYF	TGTGCCAGCAGCGTAATGGGCGCAGGGCGCACAGATACGCAGTATTTT	16	TRBJ2-3	-	-	TRBV9
CASSLGGNGETQYF	TGTGCCAGCAGTTTGGGCGGGAATGGGGAGACCCAGTACTTC	14	TRBJ2-5	few	-	TRBV12-3/TRBV12-4
CASSERASGLYNEQFF	TGTGCCAGCAGTGAACGGGCTAGCGGGTTATACAATGAGCAGTTCTTC	16	TRBJ2-1	once	TRBD2	TRBV2
CASSFGAYEQYF	TGTGCCAGCAGTTTTGGGGCCTACGAGCAGTACTTC	12	TRBJ2-7	-	-	TRBV12-3/TRBV12-4
CASRGLVAPYEQYF	TGTGCCAGCAGAGGACTAGTTGCCCCCTACGAGCAGTACTTC	14	TRBJ2-7	few	TRBD2	TRBV28
CASSSTGQGVGYTF	TGTGCCAGCAGCTCCACGGGACAGGGAGTTGGCTACACCTTC	14	TRBJ1-2	-	TRBD1	TRBV7-3
CASSLEAGYSSYEQYF	TGTGCCAGCAGCTTAGAGGCAGGCTATAGCTCCTACGAGCAGTACTTC	16	TRBJ2-7	few	-	TRBV7-6
CASSQFVNTEAFF	TGTGCCAGCAGCCAATTCGTTAACACTGAAGCTTTCTTT	13	TRBJ1-1	-	-	TRBV14
CASSSQGAGNQPQHF	TGTGCCAGCAGCTCACAGGGGGCGGGCAATCAGCCCCAGCATTTT	15	TRBJ1-5	-	TRBD1	TRBV7-8
CSVELGLNTEAFF	TGCAGCGTTGAGCTGGGTTTGAACACTGAAGCTTTCTTT	13	TRBJ1-1	few	-	TRBV29-1
CASSQEETVNYGYTF	TGCGCCAGCAGCCAAGAAGAGACGGTTAACTATGGCTACACCTTC	15	TRBJ1-2	few	-	TRBV4-1
CASSITGGKTTDTQYF	TGTGCCAGCAGCATAACAGGGGGTAAGACAACAGATACGCAGTATTTT	16	TRBJ2-3	once	TRBD1	TRBV11-2
CASSLIAGSTDTQYF	TGCGCCAGCAGCTTGATCGCGGGGAGCACAGATACGCAGTATTTT	15	TRBJ2-3	once	-	TRBV5-1
CASSPETANQPQHF	TGTGCCAGCAGTCCAGAGACCGCTAATCAGCCCCAGCATTTT	14	TRBJ1-5	-	-	TRBV27
CCFCGQAPGRNTGELFF	TGCTGTTTTTGCGGCCAAGCCCCGGGCCGTAACACCGGGGAGCTGTTTTTT	17	TRBJ2-2	-	-	TRBV20-1
CASSLAGSQFFQETQYF	TGTGCCAGCAGCTTAGCGGGATCCCAGTTCTTTCAAGAGACCCAGTACTTC	17	TRBJ2-5	-	-	TRBV7-9
CASSLVGGGEKLFF	TGTGCCAGCAGTTTAGTCGGAGGGGGTGAAAAACTGTTTTTT	14	TRBJ1-4	-	-	TRBV12-3/TRBV12-4
CASTATSGSSEQYF	TGTGCCAGCACCGCGACTAGCGGGAGTTCCGAGCAGTACTTC	14	TRBJ2-7	-	TRBD2	TRBV3-1
CASSLGRGTGTDTQYF	TGCGCCAGCAGCTTGGGCCGGGGTACGGGCACAGATACGCAGTATTTT	16	TRBJ2-3	-	-	TRBV5-1
CSAREPLAGVYNEQFF	TGCAGTGCTAGAGAGCCCCTAGCGGGGGTGTACAATGAGCAGTTCTTC	16	TRBJ2-1	-	TRBD2	TRBV20-1
CASSQKIGGAALEQFF	TGCGCCAGCAGCCAAAAGATCGGGGGGGCCGCATTGGAGCAGTTCTTC	16	TRBJ2-1	-	TRBD2	TRBV4-1
CASSQEQGPGRAFF	TGTGCCAGCAGCCAAGAACAGGGTCCAGGAAGGGCTTTCTTT	14	TRBJ1-1	many	-	TRBV4-2
CASSDRLAAATGELFF	TGTGCCAGCAGCGACAGACTAGCGGCGGCCACCGGGGAGCTGTTTTTT	16	TRBJ2-2	few	TRBD2	TRBV11-2
CANKKDAPSYGYTF	TGTGCCAACAAAAAGGACGCTCCAAGCTATGGCTACACCTTC	14	TRBJ1-2	-	-	TRBV2
CAWRQAGQRNQPQHF	TGTGCCTGGAGACAAGCGGGACAGAGGAATCAGCCCCAGCATTTT	15	TRBJ1-5	-	TRBD1	TRBV30
CASRELDRGNSPLHF	TGCGCCAGCAGGGAACTTGACAGGGGGAATTCACCCCTCCACTTT	15	TRBJ1-6	-	TRBD1	TRBV5-1
CSARMPTNEKLFF	TGCAGTGCTAGGATGCCAACTAATGAAAAACTGTTTTTT	13	TRBJ1-4	-	-	TRBV20-1
CASSLRGGAAYEQYF	TGTGCCAGCAGCCTGAGAGGGGGGGCCGCCTACGAGCAGTACTTC	15	TRBJ2-7	few	-	TRBV9
CASTPGPPGTEAFF	TGTGCCAGCACACCCGGCCCCCCGGGGACTGAAGCTTTCTTT	14	TRBJ1-1	few	-	TRBV11-2
CASSYSMRGVAYEQYF	TGTGCCAGCAGTTACAGTATGAGGGGGGTTGCCTACGAGCAGTACTTC	16	TRBJ2-7	once	-	TRBV6-5
CASSEFGSIATKNIQYF	TGTGCCAGCAGTGAATTTGGGTCCATCGCTACCAAAAACATTCAGTACTTC	17	TRBJ2-4	few	-	TRBV25-1
CASSLLASSYNEQFF	TGTGCCAGCAGCTTACTAGCGAGCTCCTACAATGAGCAGTTCTTC	15	TRBJ2-1	many	-	TRBV7-8
CSAASGRTVWEQYF	TGCAGTGCTGCTAGCGGGAGGACCGTTTGGGAGCAGTACTTC	14	TRBJ2-7	-	TRBD2	TRBV20-1
CASRGLDTDRQYF	TGTGCCAGCAGGGGACTAGACACAGATAGGCAGTATTTT	13	TRBJ2-3	-	TRBD2	TRBV12-3/TRBV12-4
CASSLEFGTGGDGDTIYF	TGTGCCAGCAGCTTAGAGTTTGGGACAGGGGGCGATGGTGACACCATATATTTT	18	TRBJ1-3	few	TRBD1	TRBV7-6
CASSQDLNPYGYTF	TGTGCCAGCAGCCAAGATTTGAACCCCTATGGCTACACCTTC	14	TRBJ1-2	few	-	TRBV4-2
CSATQGKGSYGYTF	TGCAGTGCCACACAGGGAAAGGGATCCTATGGCTACACCTTC	14	TRBJ1-2	few	-	TRBV20-1
CASSLVTAGNTIYF	TGTGCCAGCAGCTTAGTGACAGCTGGAAACACCATATATTTT	14	TRBJ1-3	few	-	TRBV7-8
CASSLRRGGNEKLFF	TGTGCCAGCAGCCTAAGACGCGGGGGAAATGAAAAACTGTTTTTT	15	TRBJ1-4	-	-	TRBV12-3/TRBV12-4